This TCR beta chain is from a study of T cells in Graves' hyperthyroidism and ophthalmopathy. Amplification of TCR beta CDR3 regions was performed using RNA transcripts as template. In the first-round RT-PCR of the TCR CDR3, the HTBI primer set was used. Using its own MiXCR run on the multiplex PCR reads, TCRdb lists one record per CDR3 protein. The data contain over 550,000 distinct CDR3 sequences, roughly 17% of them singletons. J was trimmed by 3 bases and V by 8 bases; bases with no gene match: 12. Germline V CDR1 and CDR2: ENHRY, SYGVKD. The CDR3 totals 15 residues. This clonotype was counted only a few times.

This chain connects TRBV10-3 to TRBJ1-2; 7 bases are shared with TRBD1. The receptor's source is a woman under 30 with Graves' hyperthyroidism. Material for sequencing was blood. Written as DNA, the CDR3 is TGTGCCATCCGATTGACAGGGAATTCGGACTATGGCTACACCTTC. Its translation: CAIRLTGNSDYGYTF.